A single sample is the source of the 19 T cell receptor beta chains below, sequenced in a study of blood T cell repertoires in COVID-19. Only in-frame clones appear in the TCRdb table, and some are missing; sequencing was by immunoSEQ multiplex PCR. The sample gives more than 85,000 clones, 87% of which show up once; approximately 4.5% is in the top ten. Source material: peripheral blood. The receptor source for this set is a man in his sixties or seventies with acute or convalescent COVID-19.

The CDR3 DNA is TGTGCCAGCAGCCCCCCCCGACAGATGAACACTGAAGCTTTCTTT. Translated: CASSPPRQMNTEAFF. This chain joins TRBV7-8 and TRBJ1-1; TRBD1 is a possible D gene (5 bases). CDR1 and CDR2 (germline): SGHVS, FQNEAQ. The CDR3 loop spans 15 amino acids. Trimming cost V 5 bases and J 0 bases, with 13 bases left between them.

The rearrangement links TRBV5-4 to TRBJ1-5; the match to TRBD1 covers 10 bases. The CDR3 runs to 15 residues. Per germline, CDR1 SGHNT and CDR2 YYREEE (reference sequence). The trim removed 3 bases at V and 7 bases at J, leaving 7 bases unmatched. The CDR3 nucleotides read TGTGCCAGCAGCTCCGACAGGGGGCTCGGACAGCCCCAGCATTTT. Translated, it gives CASSSDRGLGQPQHF.

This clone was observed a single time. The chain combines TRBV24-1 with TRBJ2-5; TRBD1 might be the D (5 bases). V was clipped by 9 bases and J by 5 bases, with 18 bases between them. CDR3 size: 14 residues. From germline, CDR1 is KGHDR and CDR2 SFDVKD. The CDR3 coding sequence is TGTGCCACCTGCGGAACACCAGGGATGGAGACCCAGTACTTC. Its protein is CATCGTPGMETQYF.

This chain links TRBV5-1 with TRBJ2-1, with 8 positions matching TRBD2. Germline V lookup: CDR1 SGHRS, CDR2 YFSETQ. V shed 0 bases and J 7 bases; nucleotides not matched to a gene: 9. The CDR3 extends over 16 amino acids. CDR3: CASSLVGGLEFNEQFF. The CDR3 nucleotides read TGCGCCAGCAGCTTGGTGGGGGGACTAGAATTTAATGAGCAGTTCTTC.

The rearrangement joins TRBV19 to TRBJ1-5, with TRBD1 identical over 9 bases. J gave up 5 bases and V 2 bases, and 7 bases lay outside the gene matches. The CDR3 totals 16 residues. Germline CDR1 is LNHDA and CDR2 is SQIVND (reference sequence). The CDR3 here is CASSILQGARDQPQHF. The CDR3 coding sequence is TGTGCCAGTAGTATATTACAGGGGGCGCGGGATCAGCCCCAGCATTTT.

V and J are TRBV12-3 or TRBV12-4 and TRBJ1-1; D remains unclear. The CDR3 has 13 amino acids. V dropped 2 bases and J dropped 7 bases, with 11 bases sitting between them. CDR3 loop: CASSLNSLFEAFF. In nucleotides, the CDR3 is TGTGCCAGCAGTTTAAACAGTCTTTTTGAAGCTTTCTTT.

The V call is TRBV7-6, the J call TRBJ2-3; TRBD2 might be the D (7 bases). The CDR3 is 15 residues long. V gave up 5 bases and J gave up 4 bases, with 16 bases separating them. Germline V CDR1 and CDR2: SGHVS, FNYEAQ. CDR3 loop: CASSQRGGPADTQYF. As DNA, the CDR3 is TGTGCCAGCAGCCAGAGGGGGGGCCCCGCAGATACGCAGTATTTT.

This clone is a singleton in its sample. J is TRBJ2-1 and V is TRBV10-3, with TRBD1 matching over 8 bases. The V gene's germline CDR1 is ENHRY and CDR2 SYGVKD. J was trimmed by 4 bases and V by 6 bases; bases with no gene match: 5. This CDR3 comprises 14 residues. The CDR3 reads CAIRGQEIYNEQFF. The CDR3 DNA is TGTGCCATCAGGGGACAGGAAATATACAATGAGCAGTTCTTC.

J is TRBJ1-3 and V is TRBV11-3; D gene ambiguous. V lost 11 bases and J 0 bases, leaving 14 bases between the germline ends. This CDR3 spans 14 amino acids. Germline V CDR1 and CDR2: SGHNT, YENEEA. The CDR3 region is CAAREGHSGNTIYF. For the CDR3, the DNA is TGTGCCGCCCGCGAGGGTCACTCTGGAAACACCATATATTTT.

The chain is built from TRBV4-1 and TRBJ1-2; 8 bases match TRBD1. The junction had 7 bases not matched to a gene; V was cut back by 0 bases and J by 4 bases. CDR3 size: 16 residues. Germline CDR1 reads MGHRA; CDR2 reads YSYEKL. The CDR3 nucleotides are TGCGCCAGCAGCCAAGACAGTGGTACAGGGGGCTATGGCTACACCTTC. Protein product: CASSQDSGTGGYGYTF.

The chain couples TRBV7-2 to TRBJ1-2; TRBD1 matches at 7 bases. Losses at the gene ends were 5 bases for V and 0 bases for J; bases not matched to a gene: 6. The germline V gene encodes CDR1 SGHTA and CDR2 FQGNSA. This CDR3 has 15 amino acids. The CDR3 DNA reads TGTGCCAGCAGCGCGACAGGGCCCGCTAACTATGGCTACACCTTC. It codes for CASSATGPANYGYTF.

The DNA for the CDR3 is TGCAGCGTTGAGTTGGTCCGGGGGGCGCGGGGCTACACCTTC. Translating gives CSVELVRGARGYTF. The chain couples TRBV29-1 to TRBJ1-2; tentatively, D is TRBD1 (6 bases). The CDR3 has 14 amino acids. V was pared by 3 bases and J by 8 bases, with 19 bases between. Germline V gene sequence: CDR1 SQVTM, CDR2 ANQGSEA.

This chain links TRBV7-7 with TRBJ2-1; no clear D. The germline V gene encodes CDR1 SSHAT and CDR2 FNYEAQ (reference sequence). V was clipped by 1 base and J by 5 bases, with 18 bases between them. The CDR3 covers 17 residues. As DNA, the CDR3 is TGTGCCAGCAGCTTAGGATTGGGCAGACAACCAAACAATGAGCAGTTCTTC. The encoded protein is CASSLGLGRQPNNEQFF.

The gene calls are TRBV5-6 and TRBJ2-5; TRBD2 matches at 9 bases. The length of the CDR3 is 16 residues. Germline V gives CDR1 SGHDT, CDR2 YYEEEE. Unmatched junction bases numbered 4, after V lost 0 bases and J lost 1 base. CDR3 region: CASSLDAGGPQETQYF. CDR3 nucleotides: TGTGCCAGCAGCTTGGATGCGGGGGGGCCCCAAGAGACCCAGTACTTC.

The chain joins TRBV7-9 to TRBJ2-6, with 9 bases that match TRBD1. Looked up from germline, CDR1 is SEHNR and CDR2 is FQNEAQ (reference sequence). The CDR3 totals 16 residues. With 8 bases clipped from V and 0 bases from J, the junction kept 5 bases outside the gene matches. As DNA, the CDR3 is TGTGCCAGCGCCGGGACAGGGTCCTCTGGGGCCAACGTCCTGACTTTC. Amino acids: CASAGTGSSGANVLTF.

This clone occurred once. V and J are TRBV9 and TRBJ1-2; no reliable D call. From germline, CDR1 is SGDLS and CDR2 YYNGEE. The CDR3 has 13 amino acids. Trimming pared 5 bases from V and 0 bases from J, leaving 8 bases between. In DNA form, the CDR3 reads TGTGCCAGCAGGTCAACAGCTAACTATGGCTACACCTTC. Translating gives CASRSTANYGYTF.

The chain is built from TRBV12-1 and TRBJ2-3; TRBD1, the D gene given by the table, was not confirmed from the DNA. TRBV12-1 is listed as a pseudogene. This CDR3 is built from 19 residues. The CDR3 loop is CASSLQGFPPTGFPHTQYF. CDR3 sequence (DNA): TGTGCCAGCAGCCTACAGGGTTTCCCCCCCACGGGTTTCCCACATACGCAGTATTTT.

The CDR3 DNA reads TGTGCCAGCAGGGCCCGGAGTGGCAGCCTAACCTACGAGCAGTACTTC. The encoded protein is CASRARSGSLTYEQYF. The chain couples TRBV2 to TRBJ2-7, with no clear D. The CDR3 extends over 16 amino acids. Germline loops: CDR1 SNHLY, CDR2 FYNNEI. Trimming cost V 6 bases and J 2 bases, with 20 bases left between them.

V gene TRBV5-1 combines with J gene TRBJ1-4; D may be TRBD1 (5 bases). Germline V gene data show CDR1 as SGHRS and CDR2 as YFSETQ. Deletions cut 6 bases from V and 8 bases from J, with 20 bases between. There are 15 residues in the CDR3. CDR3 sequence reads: CASNEQGRDNEKLFF. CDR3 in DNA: TGCGCCAGCAACGAGCAGGGAAGGGATAACGAAAAACTGTTTTTT.